The 10 T cell receptor beta chains below were found in one sample sequenced in a study of post-analysis software for immune sequencing data. Whole-study findings and limits: The study found TRBV5-6, TRBV5-1 and TRBV20-1 among about five TRBV segments more frequent in patients than controls.

Antigens for these TCRs are unknown. Carried by the TCR beta cDNA libraries were unique molecular identifiers. TCRdb independently ran MiXCR on the PCR reads; one entry per CDR3 protein. The data contain hundreds of thousands of distinct CDR3 sequences, about 40% of them singletons. Sequences were obtained from blood. All receptors come from a girl between 10 and 17 years old with multiple sclerosis.

This clonotype has a handful of counts. This chain uses TRBV20-1 with TRBJ2-1, with 9 nucleotides matching TRBD2. Germline values: CDR1 DFQATT, CDR2 SNEGSKA (reference sequence). V gave up 1 base and J gave up 9 bases; unmatched junction bases: 7. CDR3 length: 14 residues. CDR3 coding DNA: TGCAGTGCTAGAGGGATAGCGGGAGAAAGTGAGCAGTTCTTC. It yields the protein CSARGIAGESEQFF.

CDR3 in amino acids: CASSGGPETNYGYTF. The CDR3 DNA reads TGCGCCAGCAGCGGCGGGCCTGAGACCAACTATGGCTACACCTTC. The chain joins TRBV5-1 to TRBJ1-2; D is undetermined. Germline CDR1 SGHRS, CDR2 YFSETQ. This CDR3 spans 15 amino acids. Trimming left V 4 bases short and J 2 bases short, with 15 bases between. The variable domain in full, with the rest retrieved from reference TRBV5-1 and TRBJ1-2, is KAGVTQTPRYLIKTRGQQVTLSCSPISGHRSVSWYQQTPGQGLQFLFEYFSETQRNKGNFPGRFSGRQFSNSRSEMNVSTLELGDSALYLCASSGGPETNYGYTFGSGTRLTVV.

The genes are TRBV7-9 and TRBJ2-1; the D gene could be TRBD1 or TRBD2 (6 bases each). CDR3 length: 16 residues. The ends were cut back, 6 bases at V and 1 base at J, with 16 bases in the middle. CDR1 and CDR2 from the germline V gene are SEHNR and FQNEAQ (reference sequence). The chain's CDR3 is CASRPWRGVSYNEQFF. As DNA, the CDR3 is TGTGCCAGCAGACCCTGGAGGGGGGTTTCCTACAATGAGCAGTTCTTC.

As DNA, the CDR3 is TGTGCCAGCAGCCAGGCGCTCCAAGAGACCCAGTACTTC. Translation: CASSQALQETQYF. The V call is TRBV6-1, the J call TRBJ2-5; no definite D call. With 6 bases removed from V and 1 base from J, the gap between germline ends came to 9 bases. Per the germline V gene, CDR1 is MNHNS and CDR2 is SASEGT. The CDR3 contains 13 residues.

The CDR3 region has the DNA TGTGCCAGCAGCCCCATATCGGGGACAGAGCAGTTCTTC. Its protein product is CASSPISGTEQFF. The chain joins TRBV6-1 to TRBJ2-1; tentative D call: TRBD1 (6 bases). CDR1 and CDR2 from the germline V gene are MNHNS and SASEGT. This CDR3 spans 13 amino acids. V was pared by 6 bases and J by 10 bases, with 16 bases between.

This chain connects TRBV20-1 to TRBJ2-1; 9 bases map to TRBD2. Germline-derived CDR1 and CDR2 are DFQATT and SNEGSKA (reference sequence). The CDR3 is made up of 17 amino acids. The V and J ends lost 5 bases and 4 bases, in that order; junction bases with no gene match: 15. The CDR3 reads CSAPETLSGRSYNEQFF. The CDR3 nucleotides read TGCAGTGCTCCAGAGACCCTAAGCGGGAGGTCTTACAATGAGCAGTTCTTC.

Only a few counts were recorded for this clonotype. The chain carries TRBV9 and TRBJ1-2, with D perhaps matching TRBD1 (5 bases). Germline V CDR1 and CDR2: SGDLS, YYNGEE. The CDR3 consists of 13 residues. V lost 6 bases and J 1 base, leaving 10 bases between the germline ends. The CDR3 DNA is TGTGCCAGCAACTCAGGGATTAACTATGGCTACACCTTC. This codes for CASNSGINYGYTF.

This clonotype was seen a few times. The chain uses TRBV20-1 and TRBJ2-5; D uncertain. This CDR3 has 15 residues. Germline CDR1 DFQATT, CDR2 SNEGSKA (reference sequence). V lost 3 bases and J 5 bases, leaving 19 bases between the germline ends. The CDR3 coding sequence is TGCAGTGCTAGGGCCCACGGCCCGAAGAAGGAGACCCAGTACTTC. It specifies CSARAHGPKKETQYF.

The chain carries TRBV25-1 and TRBJ1-1, with 8 nucleotides matching TRBD1. The V and J ends lost 4 bases and 5 bases, in that order; junction bases with no gene match: 9. This CDR3 contains 15 residues. In germline, CDR1 is MGHDK, CDR2 SYGVNS. The CDR3 region has the DNA TGTGCCAGCAGTGTTATACGTCAGGGGGCGACTGAAGCTTTCTTT. Amino acids: CASSVIRQGATEAFF.

This clonotype showed up just a few times. The chain's CDR3 is CASSLAGQGGMNEQFF. The CDR3 DNA follows: TGCGCCAGCAGCTTGGCGGGTCAGGGGGGGATGAATGAGCAGTTCTTC. The V gene is TRBV5-1, the J gene TRBJ2-1; D is tentatively TRBD1 or TRBD2 (7 bases each). Trimming removed 0 bases from V and 7 bases from J, with 17 bases in between. The CDR3 has 16 residues. From germline, CDR1 is SGHRS and CDR2 YFSETQ.